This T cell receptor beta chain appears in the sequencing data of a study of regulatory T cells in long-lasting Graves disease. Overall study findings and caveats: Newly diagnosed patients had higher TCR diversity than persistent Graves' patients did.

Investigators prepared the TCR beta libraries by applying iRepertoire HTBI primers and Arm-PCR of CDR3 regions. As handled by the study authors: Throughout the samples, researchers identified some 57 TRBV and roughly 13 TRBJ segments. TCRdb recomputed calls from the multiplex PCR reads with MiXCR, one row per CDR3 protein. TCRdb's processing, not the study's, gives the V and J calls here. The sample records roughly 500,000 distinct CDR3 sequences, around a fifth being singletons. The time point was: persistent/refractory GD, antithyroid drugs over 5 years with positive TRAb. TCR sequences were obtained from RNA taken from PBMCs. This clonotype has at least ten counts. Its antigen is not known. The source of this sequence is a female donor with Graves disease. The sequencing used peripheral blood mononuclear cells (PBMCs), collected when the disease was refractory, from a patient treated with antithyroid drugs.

CDR3 coding DNA: TGCAGTCCTCGCGGGACGTCAGTGGGTGGCTACACCTTC. It specifies CSPRGTSVGGYTF. The V call is TRBV20-1, the J call TRBJ1-2, with D maybe TRBD1 (5 bases). Germline loops: CDR1 DFQATT, CDR2 SNEGSKA (reference sequence). The CDR3 spans 13 residues. V lost 8 bases and J 7 bases, leaving 20 bases between the germline ends.